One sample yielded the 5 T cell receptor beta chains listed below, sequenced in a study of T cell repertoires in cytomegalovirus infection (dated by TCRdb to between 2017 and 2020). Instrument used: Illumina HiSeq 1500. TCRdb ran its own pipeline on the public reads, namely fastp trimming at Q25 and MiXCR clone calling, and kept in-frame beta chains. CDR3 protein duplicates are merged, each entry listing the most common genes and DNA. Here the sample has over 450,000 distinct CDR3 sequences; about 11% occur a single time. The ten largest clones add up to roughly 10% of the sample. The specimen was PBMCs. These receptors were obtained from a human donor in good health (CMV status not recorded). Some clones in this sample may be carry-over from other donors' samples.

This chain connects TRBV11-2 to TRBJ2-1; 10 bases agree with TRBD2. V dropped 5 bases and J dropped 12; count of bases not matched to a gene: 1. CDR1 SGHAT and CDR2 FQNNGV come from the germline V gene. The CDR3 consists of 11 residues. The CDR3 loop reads CASSQRGGQFF. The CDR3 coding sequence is TGTGCCAGCAGCCAGCGGGGGGGGCAGTTCTTC.

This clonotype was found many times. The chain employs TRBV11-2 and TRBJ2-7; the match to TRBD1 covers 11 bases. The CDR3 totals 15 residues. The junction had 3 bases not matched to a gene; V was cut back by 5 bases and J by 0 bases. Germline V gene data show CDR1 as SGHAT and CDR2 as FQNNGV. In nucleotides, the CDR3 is TGTGCCAGCAGCCCAGGGACAGGGGGCTCCTACGAGCAGTACTTC. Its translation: CASSPGTGGSYEQYF.

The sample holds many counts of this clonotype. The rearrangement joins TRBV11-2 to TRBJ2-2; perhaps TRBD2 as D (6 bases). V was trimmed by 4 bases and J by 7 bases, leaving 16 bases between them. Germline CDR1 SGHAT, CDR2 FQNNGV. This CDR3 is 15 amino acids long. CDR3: CASSSTRGFGGELFF. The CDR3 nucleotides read TGTGCCAGCAGCTCCACGCGGGGCTTCGGCGGGGAGCTGTTTTTT.

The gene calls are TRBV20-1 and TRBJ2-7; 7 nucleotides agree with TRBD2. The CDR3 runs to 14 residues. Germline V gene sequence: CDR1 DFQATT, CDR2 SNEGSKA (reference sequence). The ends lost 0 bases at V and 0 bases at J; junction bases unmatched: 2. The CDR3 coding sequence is TGCAGTGCTAGAGATCCGGGGGGCTCCTACGAGCAGTACTTC. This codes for CSARDPGGSYEQYF.

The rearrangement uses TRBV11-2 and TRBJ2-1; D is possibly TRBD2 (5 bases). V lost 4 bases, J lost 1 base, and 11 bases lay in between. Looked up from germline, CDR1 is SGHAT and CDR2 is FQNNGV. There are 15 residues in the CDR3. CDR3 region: CASSYEGFSYNEQFF. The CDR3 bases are TGTGCCAGCAGCTATGAGGGTTTTTCCTACAATGAGCAGTTCTTC.